Listed below are T cell receptor beta chains from one sample, sequenced in a study of OX40 agonist ivuxolimab in advanced cancers. Clones were sequenced by immunoSEQ multiplex PCR, and TCRdb holds only the in-frame ones, with some missing. The data contain 70,000 to 80,000 clones, roughly 90% of them singletons. This specimen was CD4+ or CD8+ T cells sorted from blood, taken in a trial of the OX40 agonist ivuxolimab. Every receptor here comes from an adult with an advanced solid tumor such as melanoma, head and neck, liver or kidney cancer. CDR3s include the opening cysteine and the closing phenylalanine or tryptophan. A D gene is named only where the DNA matches it firmly. Rows may omit the clone size; those that give it use once, few, many or a size class.

TRBV30,-,TRBJ1-5,-,TGTGCCTGGAGTGTAACTTTTGACCAGCCCCAGCATTTT,CAWSVTFDQPQHF
TRBV30,-,TRBJ1-3,-,TGTGCCTGGAGTGTTTCAGGTACCTCTGGAAACACCATATATTTT,CAWSVSGTSGNTIYF
TRBV5-1,TRBD2,TRBJ2-5,-,TGCGCCAGCAGCGCGGGGGGGCTGGGCGGCCAAGAGACCCAGTACTTC,CASSAGGLGGQETQYF
TRBV7-9,-,TRBJ2-3,-,TGTGCCAGCAGCTCTCAAGGGGGGACAGATACGCAGTATTTT,CASSSQGGTDTQYF
TRBV27,-,TRBJ2-2,-,TGTGCCAGCAGTGCCGGGACGACGAACACCGGGGAGCTGTTTTTT,CASSAGTTNTGELFF
TRBV6-4,TRBD1,TRBJ1-5,-,TGTGCCGGGGACCTGGGACAGGGGGTGTTAATAATAACTAATCAGCCCCAGCATTTT,CAGDLGQGVLIITNQPQHF
TRBV2,TRBD2,TRBJ2-3,-,TGTGCCAGCAGCGAACTCGGGACTAGAAACACAGATACGCAGTATTTT,CASSELGTRNTDTQYF
TRBV6-5,-,TRBJ2-5,once,TGTGCCAGCAGTTACTCGGCTCCACAAGAGACCCAGTACTTC,CASSYSAPQETQYF
TRBV7-6,TRBD2,TRBJ2-1,-,TGTGCCAGCAGCTTCCTTCTTAGCGGGAGGGAGACCTACAATGAGCAGTTCTTC,CASSFLLSGRETYNEQFF
TRBV30,-,TRBJ2-6,-,TGTGCCTGGAGTAGTAGCTCTGGGGCCAACGTCCTGACTTTC,CAWSSSSGANVLTF
TRBV6-1,TRBD1,TRBJ1-5,-,TGTGCCAGCAGTGAAGGAACAGGGGGCCTAGGTAACAATCAGCCCCAGCATTTT,CASSEGTGGLGNNQPQHF
TRBV5-1,-,TRBJ2-5,few,TGCGCCAGCAGCTTGGACAGGGAAGGGTACCCTGAGACCCAGTACTTC,CASSLDREGYPETQYF
TRBV27,TRBD1,TRBJ1-2,-,TGTGCCAGCAGGGGAGGACAGGCTCGCTATGGCTACACCTTC,CASRGGQARYGYTF
TRBV27,TRBD2,TRBJ2-7,-,TGTGCCAGCAGCCGAGGGGAACCGGGACTAGCGGGAGTCGAGCAGTACTTC,CASSRGEPGLAGVEQYF
TRBV7-2,TRBD1,TRBJ1-1,many,TGTGCCAGCAGAAGACAGGGAATTGAAGCTTTCTTT,CASRRQGIEAFF
TRBV6-1,-,TRBJ2-5,-,TGTGCCAGCAGTGGCGGGTCCCTCGGAGAGACCCAGTACTTC,CASSGGSLGETQYF
TRBV27,-,TRBJ1-5,-,TGTGCCAGCAGTTTTTTGGCGGGGGAAGGTCAGCCCCAGCATTTT,CASSFLAGEGQPQHF
TRBV13,TRBD2,TRBJ2-7,few,TGTGCCAGCAGCACCCGCTTGCGGGAGGTCGACGAGCAGTACTTC,CASSTRLREVDEQYF
TRBV7-9,-,TRBJ2-3,-,TGTGCCAGCAGCTTCCGTCAGAGGAGCCCAGATACGCAGTATTTT,CASSFRQRSPDTQYF
TRBV6-5,-,TRBJ1-2,-,TGTGCCAGCAGTTACGACGGATTAGAGAGAGGCTACACCTTC,CASSYDGLERGYTF
TRBV10-3,-,TRBJ2-3,-,TGTGCCATCAGTGCAGCGGAAGGCACAGATACGCAGTATTTT,CAISAAEGTDTQYF
TRBV19,-,TRBJ1-2,-,TGTGCCAGTAGTATTGAAGGCAGAACCGGGGGCTACACCTTC,CASSIEGRTGGYTF
TRBV4-1,-,TRBJ2-7,-,TGCGCCAGCAGCCAAGAACAGTCGGACGACTACGAGCAGTACTTC,CASSQEQSDDYEQYF